The 18 T cell receptor beta chains in this list originate from one sample, sequenced in a study of blood T cell repertoires in COVID-19. The method was immunoSEQ multiplex PCR; TCRdb's version includes in-frame clones alone and lacks a portion of them. The sample records about 130,000 clones, roughly 86% being singletons. Sequencing was done on a sample of peripheral blood. The receptors come from a human donor in a cohort sampled during active COVID-19.

CDR3 sequence: CAWTPPQGAGTGELFF. In nucleotides, the CDR3 is TGTGCCTGGACCCCTCCCCAGGGGGCGGGCACCGGGGAGCTGTTTTTT. The chain has TRBV30 and TRBJ2-2; TRBD1 matches at 8 bases. The CDR3 runs to 16 residues. Germline loops: CDR1 GTSNPN, CDR2 SVGIG (reference sequence). Trimming at V came to 4 bases and at J to 4 bases, leaving 11 bases not matched to a gene.

This chain connects TRBV5-4 to TRBJ2-3, with D possibly being TRBD2 (6 bases). CDR1 is SGHNT, CDR2 YYREEE, per germline (reference sequence). This CDR3 is built from 14 residues. V shed 0 bases and J shed 4 bases, with 9 bases lying between them. The CDR3, as DNA: TGTGCCAGCAGCTTGGCACGGAGGGCAGATACGCAGTATTTT. Translation: CASSLARRADTQYF. The full variable domain, in which reference TRBV5-4 and TRBJ2-3 provide the parts outside the CDR3, is ETGVTQSPTHLIKTRGQQVTLRCSSQSGHNTVSWYQQALGQGPQFIFQYYREEENGRGNFPPRFSGLQFPNYSSELNVNALELDDSALYLCASSLARRADTQYFGPGTRLTVL.

The chain combines TRBV7-9 with TRBJ2-7, with D perhaps TRBD1 (5 bases). The germline V gene has CDR1 SEHNR and CDR2 FQNEAQ (reference sequence). Trimming cost V 11 bases and J 1 base, with 15 bases left between them. The CDR3 is 13 residues long. The CDR3 nucleotides read TGTGCCCTGGGGCCGGACGCGTCCTACGAGCAGTACTTC. Residues: CALGPDASYEQYF.

V is TRBV19 and J is TRBJ2-7, with 7 nucleotides matching TRBD1. The CDR3 has 15 amino acids. In germline, CDR1 is LNHDA, CDR2 SQIVND (reference sequence). V gave up 4 bases and J gave up 1 base; unmatched junction bases: 7. CDR3 residues: CASSTRQGASYEQYF. CDR3 bases: TGTGCCAGTAGTACCAGACAGGGCGCGTCCTACGAGCAGTACTTC.

In its sample, this clone was seen once. The rearrangement uses TRBV20-1 and TRBJ2-3, with unresolved D. Germline V CDR1 and CDR2: DFQATT, SNEGSKA (reference sequence). The length of the CDR3 is 11 residues. V shed 6 bases and J shed 6 bases, with 10 bases lying between them. CDR3 DNA: TGCAGTGCCTGGGCTGCTGATACGCAGTATTTT. It translates to CSAWAADTQYF.

This clone was observed once. This chain uses TRBV9 with TRBJ2-1, with 8 bases that match TRBD2. The CDR3 runs to 15 residues. In germline, CDR1 is SGDLS, CDR2 YYNGEE. With V trimmed by 4 bases and J by 5 bases, 8 bases remained unmatched. The CDR3 bases are TGTGCCAGCAGCATCGGGGGGGCCGAGAACAATGAGCAGTTCTTC. This codes for CASSIGGAENNEQFF.

The V gene is TRBV5-1, the J gene TRBJ1-1; 8 nucleotides agree with TRBD1. V was clipped by 3 bases and J by 1 base; unmatched bases: 8. The CDR3 has 16 amino acids. Germline V CDR1 and CDR2: SGHRS, YFSETQ. CDR3 nucleotide sequence: TGCGCCAGCAGCTATCGAGCAGGGGGCCAGAACACTGAAGCTTTCTTT. This gives the protein CASSYRAGGQNTEAFF. Full variable domain (missing parts from reference TRBV5-1 and TRBJ1-1): KAGVTQTPRYLIKTRGQQVTLSCSPISGHRSVSWYQQTPGQGLQFLFEYFSETQRNKGNFPGRFSGRQFSNSRSEMNVSTLELGDSALYLCASSYRAGGQNTEAFFGQGTRLTVV.

This clone occurred a few times. V usage is TRBV7-8 and J usage is TRBJ2-5; TRBD2 matches 7 bases. Germline V lookup: CDR1 SGHVS, CDR2 FQNEAQ. Trimming at V came to 2 bases and at J to 4 bases, leaving 13 bases not matched to a gene. CDR3 length equals 17 residues. As DNA, the CDR3 is TGTGCCAGCAGCTTAACTGTGACGGGGGGAAGGATAGAGACCCAGTACTTC. This encodes CASSLTVTGGRIETQYF.

V gene TRBV2 combines with J gene TRBJ1-3; weak D call: TRBD1 (6 bases). The CDR3 is 14 amino acids. Trimming removed 6 bases from V and 3 bases from J, with 12 bases in between. The germline V gene has CDR1 SNHLY and CDR2 FYNNEI. The CDR3 DNA follows: TGTGCCAGCAGGATGGACAGAAGTGGAAACACCATATATTTT. It yields the protein CASRMDRSGNTIYF.

This chain joins TRBV6-6 and TRBJ2-2; 10 bases line up with TRBD2. Germline V CDR1 and CDR2: MNHNY, SVGAGI (reference sequence). J gave up 6 bases and V 7 bases, and 5 bases lay outside the gene matches. The length of the CDR3 is 14 residues. The CDR3 sequence is CASKSGGASGELFF. In DNA, the CDR3 is TGTGCCAGCAAGAGCGGGGGGGCCTCCGGGGAGCTGTTTTTT.

This chain connects TRBV19 to TRBJ1-5, with unresolved D. Trimming pared 0 bases from V and 0 bases from J, leaving 6 bases between. This CDR3 has 15 amino acids. Per germline, CDR1 LNHDA and CDR2 SQIVND (reference sequence). In DNA form, the CDR3 reads TGTGCCAGTAGTATAGATGGCCTTAGCAATCAGCCCCAGCATTTT. It codes for CASSIDGLSNQPQHF.

The rearrangement uses TRBV2 and TRBJ1-2; 9 bases match TRBD1. This CDR3 has 16 amino acids. Trimming removed 6 bases from V and 0 bases from J; junction bases left unmatched: 8. The germline gives CDR1 SNHLY, CDR2 FYNNEI. The CDR3: CASSSDRGPANYGYTF. The CDR3 DNA reads as TGTGCCAGCAGCTCGGACAGGGGACCAGCTAACTATGGCTACACCTTC.

This sequence joins TRBV7-9 and TRBJ2-1, with D perhaps TRBD1 (6 bases). The CDR3 sequence is 16 residues long. The germline V and J ends were trimmed by 5 bases and 0 bases, with 14 bases remaining between them. The V gene's germline CDR1 is SEHNR and CDR2 FQNEAQ (reference sequence). CDR3 protein: CASSPPTGGSYNEQFF. The DNA of the CDR3 is TGTGCCAGCAGCCCGCCGACAGGAGGCTCCTACAATGAGCAGTTCTTC. Together with reference TRBV7-9 and TRBJ2-1, the CDR3 gives the full variable domain: DTGVSQNPRHKITKRGQNVTFRCDPISEHNRLYWYRQTLGQGPEFLTYFQNEAQLEKSRLLSDRFSAERPKGSFSTLEIQRTEQGDSAMYLCASSPPTGGSYNEQFFGPGTRLTVL.

The CDR3 DNA reads TGTGCCAGCGGGCGGGGGGGCCCGGAGACCCAGTACTTC. This gives the protein CASGRGGPETQYF. The V gene is TRBV7-2, the J gene TRBJ2-5, with 9 bases identical to TRBD2. This CDR3 has 13 amino acids. Losses at the gene ends were 8 bases for V and 5 bases for J; bases not matched to a gene: 6. Germline loops: CDR1 SGHTA, CDR2 FQGNSA.

This chain links TRBV30 with TRBJ2-7, with 8 bases identical to TRBD2. The germline gives CDR1 GTSNPN, CDR2 SVGIG (reference sequence). This CDR3 has 12 residues. After removal of 4 bases from V and 7 bases from J, the junction contained 6 bases not matched to a gene. The CDR3 nucleotides are TGTGCCTGGACCGGGGGGGCAGTTGAGCAGTACTTC. It is translated as CAWTGGAVEQYF.

Of note for this clone: The junction departs from the called germline gene at one end, perhaps through a read error. The sample has other DNA sequences that encode this CDR3 too. The rearrangement joins TRBV2 to TRBJ1-1; 11 nucleotides match TRBD1. Per the germline V gene, CDR1 is SNHLY and CDR2 is FYNNEI. This CDR3 region has 17 residues. CDR3 nucleotides: TGCGCCAGCAGTGGTTTCGGGACAGGGGGTATGAACACTGAAGCTTTCTTT. Translating it yields CASSGFGTGGMNTEAFF. The full variable domain, with the rest looked up from reference TRBV2 and TRBJ1-1, is EPEVTQTPSHQVTQMGQEVILRCVPISNHLYFYWYRQILGQKVEFLVSFYNNEISEKSEIFDDQFSVERPDGSNFTLKIRSTKLEDSAMYFCASSGFGTGGMNTEAFFGQGTRLTVV.

This clone came up a few times. This chain links TRBV6-5 with TRBJ2-3, with D perhaps TRBD2 (6 bases). Trimming shortened V by 2 bases and J by 4 bases, and 7 bases separated the two germline ends. There are 13 residues in the CDR3. The germline CDR1 and CDR2 sequences are MNHEY and SVGAGI. CDR3 nucleotide sequence: TGTGCCAGCAGTTACACGGGGGCAGATACGCAGTATTTT. Its protein product is CASSYTGADTQYF.

This clone was detected a few times. The V and J genes are TRBV6-2 or TRBV6-3 and TRBJ1-1, with 9 bases fitting TRBD1. Germline V gene data show CDR1 as MNHEY and CDR2 as SVGEGT. This CDR3 has 13 residues. With V trimmed by 0 bases and J by 11 bases, 4 bases remained unmatched. This CDR3 reads CASSYSDRGYAFF. Here the CDR3 DNA reads TGTGCCAGCAGTTACTCCGACAGGGGGTACGCTTTCTTT.